The entry that follows covers one TCR beta chain sequence. V lost 5 bases and J 7 bases, leaving 27 bases between the germline ends. The CDR3 sequence is 18 residues long. Germline lookup yields CDR1 SEHNR and CDR2 FQNEAQ (reference sequence). The sample belongs to a study of blood T cell repertoires in COVID-19. Method: immunoSEQ multiplex PCR; TCRdb's copy keeps in-frame clones and lacks some. The table includes hundreds of thousands of clones, about 91% detected once. This receptor was obtained from a woman between 40 and 50 years old with acute COVID-19. V usage is TRBV7-9 and J usage is TRBJ2-1, with D maybe TRBD2 (6 bases). The sequencing input was PBMCs or T cells enriched from blood (not recorded which). As DNA, the CDR3 is TGTGCCAGCAGCGGGGCTTTGCGGGACGCCGATTTTGGGAATGAGCAGTTCTTC. It encodes CASSGALRDADFGNEQFF.